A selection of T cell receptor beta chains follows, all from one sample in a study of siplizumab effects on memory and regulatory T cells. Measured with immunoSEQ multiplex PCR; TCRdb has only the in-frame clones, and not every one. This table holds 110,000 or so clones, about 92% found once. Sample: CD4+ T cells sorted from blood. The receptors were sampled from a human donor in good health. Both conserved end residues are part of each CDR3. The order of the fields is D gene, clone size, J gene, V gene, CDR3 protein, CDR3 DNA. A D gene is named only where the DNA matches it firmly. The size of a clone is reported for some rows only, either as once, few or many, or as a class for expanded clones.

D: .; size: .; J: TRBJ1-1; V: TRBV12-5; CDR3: CASGLGGNTEAFF; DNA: TGTGCTAGTGGTTTGGGCGGCAACACTGAAGCTTTCTTT
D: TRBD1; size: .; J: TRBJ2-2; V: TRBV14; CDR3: CASSPPDRGVWGTGELFF; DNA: TGTGCCAGCAGCCCTCCCGACAGGGGTGTCTGGGGCACCGGGGAGCTGTTTTTT
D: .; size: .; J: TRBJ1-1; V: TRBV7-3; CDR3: CASSLLYRVADTEAFF; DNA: TGTGCCAGCAGCTTATTGTACAGGGTAGCGGACACTGAAGCTTTCTTT
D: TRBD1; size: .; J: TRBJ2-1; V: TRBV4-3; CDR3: CASSQVQGAYNEQFF; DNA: TGCGCCAGCAGCCAAGTCCAGGGGGCTTACAATGAGCAGTTCTTC
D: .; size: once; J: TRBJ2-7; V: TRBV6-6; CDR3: CASRGGQNNYEQYF; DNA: TGTGCCAGCAGGGGAGGACAGAATAACTACGAGCAGTACTTC
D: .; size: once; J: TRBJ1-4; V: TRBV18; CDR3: CASSPPGGSEKLFF; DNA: TGTGCCAGCTCACCCCCGGGGGGGAGTGAAAAACTGTTTTTT
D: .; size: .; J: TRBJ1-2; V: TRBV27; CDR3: CASSLGAGLGYTF; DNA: TGTGCCAGCAGTTTAGGGGCAGGGCTTGGCTACACCTTC
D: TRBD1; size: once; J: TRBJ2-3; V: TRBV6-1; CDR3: CASRQGGLTDTQYF; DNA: TGTGCTAGCAGACAAGGGGGCCTCACAGATACGCAGTATTTT
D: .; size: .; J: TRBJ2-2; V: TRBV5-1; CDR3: CASSLEAGRSTGELFF; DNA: TGCGCCAGCAGCTTGGAGGCAGGTCGTAGCACCGGGGAGCTGTTTTTT
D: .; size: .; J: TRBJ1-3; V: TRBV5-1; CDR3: CASTLTGPGNTIYF; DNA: TGCGCCAGCACCCTAACCGGACCTGGAAACACCATATATTTT
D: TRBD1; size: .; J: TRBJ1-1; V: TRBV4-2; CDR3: CASSRSGTGDTEAFF; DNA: TGTGCCAGCAGCCGGTCCGGGACAGGGGACACTGAAGCTTTCTTT
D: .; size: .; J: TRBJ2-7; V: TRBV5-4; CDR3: CASSRPPGQSSYEQYF; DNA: TGTGCCAGCAGCCGTCCGCCGGGGCAGAGCTCCTACGAGCAGTACTTC
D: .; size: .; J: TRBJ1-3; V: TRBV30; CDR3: CAWSENTIYF; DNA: TGTGCCTGGAGTGAAAACACCATATATTTT
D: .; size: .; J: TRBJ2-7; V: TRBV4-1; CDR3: CASSTRDGSYEQYF; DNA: TGCGCCAGCAGCACCCGGGACGGGAGCTACGAGCAGTACTTC
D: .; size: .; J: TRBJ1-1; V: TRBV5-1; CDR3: CASSLVEGRTEAFF; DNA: TGCGCCAGCAGCTTGGTTGAGGGACGCACTGAAGCTTTCTTT
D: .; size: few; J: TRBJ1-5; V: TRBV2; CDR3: CASSEAGGFNQPQHF; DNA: TGTGCCAGCAGTGAAGCAGGGGGGTTTAATCAGCCCCAGCATTTT
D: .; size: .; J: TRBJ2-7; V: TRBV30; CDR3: CAWAGQTFFEQYF; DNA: TGTGCCTGGGCGGGGCAGACCTTTTTCGAGCAGTACTTC